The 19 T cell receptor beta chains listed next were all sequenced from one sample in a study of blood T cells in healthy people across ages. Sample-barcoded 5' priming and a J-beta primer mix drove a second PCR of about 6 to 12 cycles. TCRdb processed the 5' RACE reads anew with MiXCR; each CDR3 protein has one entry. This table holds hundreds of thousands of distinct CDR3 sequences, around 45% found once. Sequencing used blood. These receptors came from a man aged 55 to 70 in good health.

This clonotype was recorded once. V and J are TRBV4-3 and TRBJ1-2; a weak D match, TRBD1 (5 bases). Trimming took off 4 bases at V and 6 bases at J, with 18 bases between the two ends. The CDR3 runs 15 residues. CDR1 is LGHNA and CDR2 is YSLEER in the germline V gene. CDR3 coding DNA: TGCGCCAGCAGCCCCGAGGGGTACGATAGGCATGGCTACACCTTC. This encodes CASSPEGYDRHGYTF.

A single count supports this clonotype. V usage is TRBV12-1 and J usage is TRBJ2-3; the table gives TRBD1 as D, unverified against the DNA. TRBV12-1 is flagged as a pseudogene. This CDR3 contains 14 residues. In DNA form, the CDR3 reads TGTGCCAGCAGCGGGGCGACCCGCGGAGATACGCAGTATTTT. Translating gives CASSGATRGDTQYF.

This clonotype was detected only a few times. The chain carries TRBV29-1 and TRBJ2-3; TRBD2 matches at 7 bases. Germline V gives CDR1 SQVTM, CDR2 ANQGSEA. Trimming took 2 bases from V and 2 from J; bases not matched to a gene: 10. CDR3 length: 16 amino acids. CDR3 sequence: CSVEQVAGVSTDTQYF. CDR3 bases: TGCAGCGTTGAACAGGTGGCGGGGGTTTCCACAGATACGCAGTATTTT.

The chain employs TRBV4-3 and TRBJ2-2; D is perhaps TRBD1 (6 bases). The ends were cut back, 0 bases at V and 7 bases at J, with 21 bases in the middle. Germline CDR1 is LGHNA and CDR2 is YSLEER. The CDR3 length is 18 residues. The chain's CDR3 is CASSQDLKRQAPFGELFF. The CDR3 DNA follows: TGCGCCAGCAGCCAAGATTTAAAACGACAGGCCCCCTTCGGGGAGCTGTTTTTT.

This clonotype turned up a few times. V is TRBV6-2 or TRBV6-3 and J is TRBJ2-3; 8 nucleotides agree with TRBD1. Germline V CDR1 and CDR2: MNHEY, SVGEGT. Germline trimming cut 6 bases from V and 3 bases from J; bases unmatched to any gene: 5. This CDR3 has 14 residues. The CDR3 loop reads CASSPDRATDTQYF. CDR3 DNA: TGTGCCAGCAGCCCGGACAGGGCAACAGATACGCAGTATTTT.

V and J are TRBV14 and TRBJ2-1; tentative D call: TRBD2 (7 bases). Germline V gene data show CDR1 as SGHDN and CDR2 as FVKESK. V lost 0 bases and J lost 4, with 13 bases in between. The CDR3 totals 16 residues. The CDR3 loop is CASSQDVAGAYNEQFF. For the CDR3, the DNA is TGTGCCAGCAGCCAAGATGTGGCGGGGGCTTACAATGAGCAGTTCTTC.

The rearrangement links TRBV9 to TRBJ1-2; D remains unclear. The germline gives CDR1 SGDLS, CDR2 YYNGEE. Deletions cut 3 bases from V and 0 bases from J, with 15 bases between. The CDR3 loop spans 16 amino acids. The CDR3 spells CASSGNDFLANYGYTF. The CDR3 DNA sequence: TGTGCCAGCAGCGGGAATGATTTTTTGGCTAACTATGGCTACACCTTC.

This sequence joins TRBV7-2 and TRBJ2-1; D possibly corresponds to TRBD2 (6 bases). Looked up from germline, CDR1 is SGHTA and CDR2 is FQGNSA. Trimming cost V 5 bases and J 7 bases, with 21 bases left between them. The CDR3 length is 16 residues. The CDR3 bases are TGTGCCAGCAGCGCCCAGGGAGGCCTACTCGGGAATGAGCAGTTCTTC. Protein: CASSAQGGLLGNEQFF.

CDR3 protein: CASSDAGRGETQYF. CDR3 coding DNA: TGTGCCAGCAGTGACGCGGGGAGGGGGGAGACCCAGTACTTC. V is TRBV12-3 or TRBV12-4 and J is TRBJ2-5, with a tentative D call TRBD2 (7 bases). V lost 5 bases, J lost 5 bases, and 15 bases lay in between. This CDR3 has 14 residues.

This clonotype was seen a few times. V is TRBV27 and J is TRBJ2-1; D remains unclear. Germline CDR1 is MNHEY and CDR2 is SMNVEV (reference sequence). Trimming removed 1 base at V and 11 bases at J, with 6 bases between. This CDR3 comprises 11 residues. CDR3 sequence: CASSLLGKQFF. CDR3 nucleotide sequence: TGTGCCAGCAGTTTATTAGGGAAGCAGTTCTTC.

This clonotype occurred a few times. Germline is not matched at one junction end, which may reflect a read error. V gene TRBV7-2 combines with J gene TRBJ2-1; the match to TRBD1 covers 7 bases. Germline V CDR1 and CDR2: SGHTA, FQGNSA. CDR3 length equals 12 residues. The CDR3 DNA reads TGTGCCAGCAGTTTAGACAGGGTTGGTCTGTTCTTC. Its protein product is CASSLDRVGLFF.

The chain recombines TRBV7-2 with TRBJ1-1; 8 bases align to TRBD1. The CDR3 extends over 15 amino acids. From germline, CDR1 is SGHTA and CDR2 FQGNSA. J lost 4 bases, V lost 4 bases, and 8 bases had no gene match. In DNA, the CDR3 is TGTGCCAGCAGCTCGCAGGGGGCGATGGCCACTGAAGCTTTCTTT. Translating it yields CASSSQGAMATEAFF.

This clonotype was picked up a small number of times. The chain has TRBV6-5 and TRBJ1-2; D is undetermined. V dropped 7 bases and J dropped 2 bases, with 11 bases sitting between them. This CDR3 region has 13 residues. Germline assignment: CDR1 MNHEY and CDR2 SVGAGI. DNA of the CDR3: TGTGCCAGCACCAAGGGTAGGAACTATGGCTACACCTTC. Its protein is CASTKGRNYGYTF.

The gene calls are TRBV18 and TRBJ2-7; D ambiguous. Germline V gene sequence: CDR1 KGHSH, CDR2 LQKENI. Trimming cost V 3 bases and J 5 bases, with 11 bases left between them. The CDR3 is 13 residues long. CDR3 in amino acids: CASSPQGWNEQYF. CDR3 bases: TGTGCCAGCTCACCTCAAGGGTGGAACGAGCAGTACTTC.

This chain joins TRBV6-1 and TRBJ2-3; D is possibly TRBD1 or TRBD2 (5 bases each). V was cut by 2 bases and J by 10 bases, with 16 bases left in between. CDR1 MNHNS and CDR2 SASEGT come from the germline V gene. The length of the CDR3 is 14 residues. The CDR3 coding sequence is TGTGCCAGCAGTGAAAAATTGGGTACGGGACCGCAGTATTTT. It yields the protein CASSEKLGTGPQYF.

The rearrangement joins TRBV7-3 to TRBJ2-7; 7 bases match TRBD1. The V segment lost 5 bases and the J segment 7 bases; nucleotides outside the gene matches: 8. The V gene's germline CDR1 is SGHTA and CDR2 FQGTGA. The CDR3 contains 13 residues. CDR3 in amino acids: CASSPGTANEQYF. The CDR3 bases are TGTGCCAGCAGCCCCGGGACAGCCAATGAGCAGTACTTC.

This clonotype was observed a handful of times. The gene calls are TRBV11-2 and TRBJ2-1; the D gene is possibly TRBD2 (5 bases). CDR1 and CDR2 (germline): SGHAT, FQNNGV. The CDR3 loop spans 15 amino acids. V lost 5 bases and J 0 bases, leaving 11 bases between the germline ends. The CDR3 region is CASSPSGVSYNEQFF. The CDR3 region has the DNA TGTGCCAGCAGCCCTTCCGGGGTCTCCTACAATGAGCAGTTCTTC.

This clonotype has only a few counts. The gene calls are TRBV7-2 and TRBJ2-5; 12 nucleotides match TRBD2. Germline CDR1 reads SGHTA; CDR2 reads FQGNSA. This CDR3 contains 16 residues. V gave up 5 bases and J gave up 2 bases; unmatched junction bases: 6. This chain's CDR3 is CASSRTGTSGQETQYF. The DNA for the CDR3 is TGTGCCAGCAGCCGAACTGGGACTAGCGGGCAAGAGACCCAGTACTTC.

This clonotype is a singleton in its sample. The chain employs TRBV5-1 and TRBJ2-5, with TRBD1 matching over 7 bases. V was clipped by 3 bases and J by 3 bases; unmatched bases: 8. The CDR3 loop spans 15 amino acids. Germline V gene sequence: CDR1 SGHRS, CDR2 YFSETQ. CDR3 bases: TGCGCCAGCAGCTCAATGACAGGGCGCGAAGAGACCCAGTACTTC. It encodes CASSSMTGREETQYF.